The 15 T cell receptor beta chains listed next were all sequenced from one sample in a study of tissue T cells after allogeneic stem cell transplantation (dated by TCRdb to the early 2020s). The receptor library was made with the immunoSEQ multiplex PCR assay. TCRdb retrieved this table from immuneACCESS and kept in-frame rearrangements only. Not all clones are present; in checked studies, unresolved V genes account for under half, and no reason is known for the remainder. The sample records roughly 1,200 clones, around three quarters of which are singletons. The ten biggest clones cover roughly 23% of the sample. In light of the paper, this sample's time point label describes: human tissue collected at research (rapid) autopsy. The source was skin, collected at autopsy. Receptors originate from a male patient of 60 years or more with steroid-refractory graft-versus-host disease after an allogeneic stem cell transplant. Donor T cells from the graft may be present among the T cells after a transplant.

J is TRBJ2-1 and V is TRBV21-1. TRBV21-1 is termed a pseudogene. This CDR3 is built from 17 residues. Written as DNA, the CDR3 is TGTGCCAGCAGCAAAGAGGGTCAAGGAACAGTTCCAATGGTGCAGTTCTTC. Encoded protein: CASSKEGQGTVPMVQFF.

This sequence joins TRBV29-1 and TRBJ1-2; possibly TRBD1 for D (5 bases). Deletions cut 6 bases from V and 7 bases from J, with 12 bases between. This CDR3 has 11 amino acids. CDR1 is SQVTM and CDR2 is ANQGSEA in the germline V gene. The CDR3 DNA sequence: TGCAGCGTCTCCGGGACCTCTGGCTACACCTTC. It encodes CSVSGTSGYTF. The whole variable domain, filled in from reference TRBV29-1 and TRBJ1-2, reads SAVISQKPSRDICQRGTSLTIQCQVDSQVTMMFWYRQQPGQSLTLIATANQGSEATYESGFVIDKFPISRPNLTFSTLTVSNMSPEDSSIYLCSVSGTSGYTFGSGTRLTVV.

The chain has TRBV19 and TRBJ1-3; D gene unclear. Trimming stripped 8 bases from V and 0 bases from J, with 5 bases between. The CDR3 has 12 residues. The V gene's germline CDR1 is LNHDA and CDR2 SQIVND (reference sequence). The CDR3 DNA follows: TGTGCCAGTGCAGTCTCTGGAAACACCATATATTTT. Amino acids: CASAVSGNTIYF.

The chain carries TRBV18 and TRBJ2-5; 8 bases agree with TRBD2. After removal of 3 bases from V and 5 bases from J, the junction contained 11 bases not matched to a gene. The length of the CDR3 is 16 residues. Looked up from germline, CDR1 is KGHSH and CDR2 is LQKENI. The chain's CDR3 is CASSPVAAGGRETQYF. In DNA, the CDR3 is TGTGCCAGCTCACCGGTAGCTGCGGGGGGTCGGGAGACCCAGTACTTC.

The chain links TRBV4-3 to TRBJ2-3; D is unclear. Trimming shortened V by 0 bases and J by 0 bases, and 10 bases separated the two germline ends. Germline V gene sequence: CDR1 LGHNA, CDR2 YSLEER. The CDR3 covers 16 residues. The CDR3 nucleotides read TGCGCCAGCAGCCAAGAGTGGTCTTTTAGCACAGATACGCAGTATTTT. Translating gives CASSQEWSFSTDTQYF.

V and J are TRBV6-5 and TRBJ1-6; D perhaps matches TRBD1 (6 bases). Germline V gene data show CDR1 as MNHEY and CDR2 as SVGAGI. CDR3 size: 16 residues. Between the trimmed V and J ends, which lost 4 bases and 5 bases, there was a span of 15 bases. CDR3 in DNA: TGTGCCAGCAGTTCCGGGACATTCCGGGATAATTCACCCCTCCACTTT. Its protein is CASSSGTFRDNSPLHF.

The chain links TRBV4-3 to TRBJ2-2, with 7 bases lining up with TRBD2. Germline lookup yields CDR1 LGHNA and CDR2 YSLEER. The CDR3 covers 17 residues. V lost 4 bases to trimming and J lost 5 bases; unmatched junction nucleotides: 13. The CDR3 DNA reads TGCGCCAGCAGCCCCCTGAGCGGGGCCGACGGAACCGGGGAGCTGTTTTTT. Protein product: CASSPLSGADGTGELFF.

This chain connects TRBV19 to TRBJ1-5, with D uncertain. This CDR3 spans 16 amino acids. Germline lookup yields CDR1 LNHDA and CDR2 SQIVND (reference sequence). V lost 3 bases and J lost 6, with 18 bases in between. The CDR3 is CASSMGSGVGGQPQHF. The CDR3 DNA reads TGTGCCAGTAGTATGGGGAGTGGGGTTGGTGGTCAGCCCCAGCATTTT. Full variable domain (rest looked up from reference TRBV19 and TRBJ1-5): DGGITQSPKYLFRKEGQNVTLSCEQNLNHDAMYWYRQDPGQGLRLIYYSQIVNDFQKGDIAEGYSVSREKKESFPLTVTSAQKNPTAFYLCASSMGSGVGGQPQHFGDGTRLSIL.

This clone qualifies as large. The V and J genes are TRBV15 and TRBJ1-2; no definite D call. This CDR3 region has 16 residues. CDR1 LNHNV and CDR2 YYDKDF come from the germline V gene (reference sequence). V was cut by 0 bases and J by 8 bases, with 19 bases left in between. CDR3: CATSRDHRVGLQGYTF. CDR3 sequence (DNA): TGTGCCACCAGCAGAGATCATCGGGTGGGGTTGCAAGGCTACACCTTC.

CDR3 in DNA: TGTGCCAGCAGCCACGGGACAGGGCTTGGGGCCAACGTCCTGACTTTC. Translating gives CASSHGTGLGANVLTF. V usage is TRBV4-2 and J usage is TRBJ2-6; 9 bases fit TRBD1. This CDR3 has 16 amino acids. Trimming removed 3 bases from V and 3 bases from J; junction bases left unmatched: 3. Looked up from germline, CDR1 is LGHNA and CDR2 is YNFKEQ.

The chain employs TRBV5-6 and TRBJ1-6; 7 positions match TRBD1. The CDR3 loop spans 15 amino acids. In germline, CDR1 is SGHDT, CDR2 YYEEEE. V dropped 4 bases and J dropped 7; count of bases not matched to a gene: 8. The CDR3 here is CASSPQGRTNSPLHF. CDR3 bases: TGTGCCAGCAGCCCACAGGGGCGAACGAATTCACCCCTCCACTTT.

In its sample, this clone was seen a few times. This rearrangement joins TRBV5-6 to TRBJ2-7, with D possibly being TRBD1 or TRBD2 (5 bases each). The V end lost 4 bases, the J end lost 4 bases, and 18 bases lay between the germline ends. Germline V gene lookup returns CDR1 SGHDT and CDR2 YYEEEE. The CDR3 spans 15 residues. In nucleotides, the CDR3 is TGTGCCAGCAGCCTTAACTATAGGGGAGATTACGAGCAGTACTTC. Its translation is CASSLNYRGDYEQYF.

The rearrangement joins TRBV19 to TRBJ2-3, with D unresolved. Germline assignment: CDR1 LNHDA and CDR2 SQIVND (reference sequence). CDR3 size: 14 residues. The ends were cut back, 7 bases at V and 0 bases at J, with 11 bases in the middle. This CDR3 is CASTLDHSTDTQYF. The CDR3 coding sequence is TGTGCCAGTACGCTGGACCACAGCACAGATACGCAGTATTTT.

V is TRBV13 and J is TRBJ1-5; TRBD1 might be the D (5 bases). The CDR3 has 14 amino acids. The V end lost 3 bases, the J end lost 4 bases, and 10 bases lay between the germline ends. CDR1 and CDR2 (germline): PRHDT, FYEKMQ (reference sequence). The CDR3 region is CASSFKGSNQPQHF. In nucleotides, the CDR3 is TGTGCCAGCAGCTTTAAGGGGAGTAATCAGCCCCAGCATTTT.

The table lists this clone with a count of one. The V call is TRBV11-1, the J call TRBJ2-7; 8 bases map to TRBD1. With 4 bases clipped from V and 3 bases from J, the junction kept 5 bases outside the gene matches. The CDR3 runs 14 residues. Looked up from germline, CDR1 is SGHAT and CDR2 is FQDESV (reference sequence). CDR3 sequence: CASSSDRAIYEQYF. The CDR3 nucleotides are TGTGCCAGCAGCTCGGACAGGGCCATCTACGAGCAGTACTTC.